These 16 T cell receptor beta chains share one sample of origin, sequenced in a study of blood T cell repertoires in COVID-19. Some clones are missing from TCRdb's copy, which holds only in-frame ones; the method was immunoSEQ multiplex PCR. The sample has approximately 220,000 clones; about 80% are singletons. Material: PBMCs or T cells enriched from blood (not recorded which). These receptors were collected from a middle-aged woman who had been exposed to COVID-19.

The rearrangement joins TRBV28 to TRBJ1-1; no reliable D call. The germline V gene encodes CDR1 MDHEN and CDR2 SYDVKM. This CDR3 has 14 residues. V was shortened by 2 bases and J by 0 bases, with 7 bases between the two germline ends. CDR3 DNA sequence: TGTGCCAGCAGTTTAACAGAAATGAACACTGAAGCTTTCTTT. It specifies CASSLTEMNTEAFF.

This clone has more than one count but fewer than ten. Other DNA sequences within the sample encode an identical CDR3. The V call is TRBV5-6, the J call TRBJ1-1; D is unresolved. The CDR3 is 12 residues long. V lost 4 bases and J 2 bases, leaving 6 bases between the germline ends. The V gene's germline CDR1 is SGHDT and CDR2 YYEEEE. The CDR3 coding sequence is TGTGCCAGCAGCCCAGGTAACACTGAAGCTTTCTTT. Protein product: CASSPGNTEAFF. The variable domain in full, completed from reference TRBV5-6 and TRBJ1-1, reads DAGVTQSPTHLIKTRGQQVTLRCSPKSGHDTVSWYQQALGQGPQFIFQYYEEEERQRGNFPDRFSGHQFPNYSSELNVNALLLGDSALYLCASSPGNTEAFFGQGTRLTVV.

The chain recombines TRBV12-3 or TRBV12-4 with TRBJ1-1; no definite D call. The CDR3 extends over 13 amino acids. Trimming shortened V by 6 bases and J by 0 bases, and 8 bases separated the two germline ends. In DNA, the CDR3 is TGTGCCAGCAGCCCGGGGTTGAACACTGAAGCTTTCTTT. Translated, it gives CASSPGLNTEAFF.

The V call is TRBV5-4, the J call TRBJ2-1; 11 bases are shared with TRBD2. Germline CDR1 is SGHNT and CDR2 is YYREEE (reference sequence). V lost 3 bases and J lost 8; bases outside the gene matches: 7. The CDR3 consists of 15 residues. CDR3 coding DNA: TGTGCCAGCAGCTCAAATAGCGGGGGGGCCGATGAGCAGTTCTTC. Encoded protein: CASSSNSGGADEQFF.

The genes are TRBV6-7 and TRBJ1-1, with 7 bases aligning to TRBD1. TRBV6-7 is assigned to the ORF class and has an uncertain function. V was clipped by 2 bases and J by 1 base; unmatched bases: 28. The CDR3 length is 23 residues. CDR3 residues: CASSYLFYGPPRGLPDRNTEAFF. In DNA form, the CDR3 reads TGTGCCAGCAGTTACCTTTTCTATGGTCCACCGAGGGGGCTTCCGGACAGGAACACTGAAGCTTTCTTT.

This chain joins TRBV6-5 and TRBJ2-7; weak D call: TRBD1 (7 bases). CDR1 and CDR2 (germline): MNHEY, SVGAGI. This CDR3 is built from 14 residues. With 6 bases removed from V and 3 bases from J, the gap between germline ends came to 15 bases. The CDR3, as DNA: TGTGCCAGCAGGGGAGGACAGGCTGTCTACGAGCAGTACTTC. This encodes CASRGGQAVYEQYF.

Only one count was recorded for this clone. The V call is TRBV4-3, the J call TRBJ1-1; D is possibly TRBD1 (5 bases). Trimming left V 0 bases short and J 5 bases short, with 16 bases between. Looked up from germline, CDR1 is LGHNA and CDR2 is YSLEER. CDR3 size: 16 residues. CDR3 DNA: TGCGCCAGCAGCCAAGAGGCTGGACGGAAGGGGACTGAAGCTTTCTTT. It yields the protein CASSQEAGRKGTEAFF.

CDR3 sequence: CASSQLEQPQHF. DNA of the CDR3: TGTGCCAGCAGCCAACTAGAACAGCCCCAGCATTTT. The rearrangement links TRBV3-1 (or the pseudogene TRBV3-2) to TRBJ1-5; D gene uncertain. This CDR3 contains 12 residues. Germline V CDR1 and CDR2: LGHDT, YNNKEL (reference sequence). V lost 2 bases and J lost 7, with 6 bases in between.

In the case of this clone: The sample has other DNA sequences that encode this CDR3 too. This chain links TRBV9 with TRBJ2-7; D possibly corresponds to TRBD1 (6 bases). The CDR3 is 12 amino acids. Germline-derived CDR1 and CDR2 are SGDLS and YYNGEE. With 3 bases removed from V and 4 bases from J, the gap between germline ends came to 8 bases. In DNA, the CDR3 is TGTGCCAGCAGCGGTACAGGGTACGAGCAGTACTTC. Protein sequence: CASSGTGYEQYF.

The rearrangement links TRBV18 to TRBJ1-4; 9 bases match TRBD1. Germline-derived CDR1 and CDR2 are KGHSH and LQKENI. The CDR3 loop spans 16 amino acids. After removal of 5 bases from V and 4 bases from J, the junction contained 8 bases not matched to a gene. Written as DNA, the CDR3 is TGTGCCAGCTCAACAACAGGGGGCGATGGTAATGAAAAACTGTTTTTT. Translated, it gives CASSTTGGDGNEKLFF.

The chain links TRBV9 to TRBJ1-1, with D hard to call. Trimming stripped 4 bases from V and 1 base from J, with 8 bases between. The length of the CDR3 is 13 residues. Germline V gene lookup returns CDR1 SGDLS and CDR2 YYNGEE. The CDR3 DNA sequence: TGTGCCAGCAGCCCCCTCGGGAACACTGAAGCTTTCTTT. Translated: CASSPLGNTEAFF.

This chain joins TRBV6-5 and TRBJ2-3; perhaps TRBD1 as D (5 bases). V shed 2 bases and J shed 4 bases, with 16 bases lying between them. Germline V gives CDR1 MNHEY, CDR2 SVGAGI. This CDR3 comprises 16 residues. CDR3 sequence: CASSYGSREGADTQYF. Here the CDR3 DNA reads TGTGCCAGCAGTTACGGGTCCAGGGAAGGAGCAGATACGCAGTATTTT.

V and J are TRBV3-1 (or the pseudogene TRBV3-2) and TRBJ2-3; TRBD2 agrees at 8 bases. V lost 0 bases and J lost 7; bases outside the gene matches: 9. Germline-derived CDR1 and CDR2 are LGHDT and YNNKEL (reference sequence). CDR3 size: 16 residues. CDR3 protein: CASSQDIGGAPNTQYF. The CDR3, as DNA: TGTGCCAGCAGCCAAGATATCGGGGGGGCCCCAAATACGCAGTATTTT.

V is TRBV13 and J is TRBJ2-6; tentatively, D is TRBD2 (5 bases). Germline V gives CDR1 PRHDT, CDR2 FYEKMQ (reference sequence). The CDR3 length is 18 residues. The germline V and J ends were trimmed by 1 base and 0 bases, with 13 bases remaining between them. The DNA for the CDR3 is TGTGCCAGCAGCTTAGTGAGGGTTGCAAGCTCTGGGGCCAACGTCCTGACTTTC. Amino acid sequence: CASSLVRVASSGANVLTF.

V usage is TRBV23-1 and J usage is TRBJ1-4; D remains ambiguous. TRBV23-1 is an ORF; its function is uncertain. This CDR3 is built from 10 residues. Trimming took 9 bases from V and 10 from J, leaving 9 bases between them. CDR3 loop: CARSFRKLFF. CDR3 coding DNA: TGCGCCAGAAGCTTTAGAAAACTGTTTTTT.

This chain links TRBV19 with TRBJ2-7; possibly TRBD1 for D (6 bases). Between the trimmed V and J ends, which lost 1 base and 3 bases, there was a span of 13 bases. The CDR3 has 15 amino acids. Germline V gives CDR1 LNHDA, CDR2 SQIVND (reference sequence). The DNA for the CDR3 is TGTGCCAGTAGTATAGGTACAGGGCCAATCTACGAGCAGTACTTC. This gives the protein CASSIGTGPIYEQYF. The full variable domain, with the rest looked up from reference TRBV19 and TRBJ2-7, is DGGITQSPKYLFRKEGQNVTLSCEQNLNHDAMYWYRQDPGQGLRLIYYSQIVNDFQKGDIAEGYSVSREKKESFPLTVTSAQKNPTAFYLCASSIGTGPIYEQYFGPGTRLTVT.